This T cell receptor (beta chain) appears in the sequencing data of a study of blood T cells in healthy people across ages. This clonotype was recorded once. Sample-barcoded 5' priming and a J-beta primer mix drove a second PCR of roughly 7 to 11 cycles. The authors tagged each cDNA molecule using a template-switch adaptor with 12 random nucleotides. In TCRdb, the 5' RACE reads were re-called with MiXCR into one record per CDR3 protein. The sample has under 800,000 distinct CDR3 sequences; roughly two fifths are singletons. Every sample yielded at least 6.5 million isolated PBMCs. Per sample, at least 5.5 micrograms of total RNA were extracted. This clonotype originated in a woman aged 55-70 years in good health. The sequenced material came from blood.

The CDR3 nucleotides are TGTGCCAGCAGCCCCCGGGACCCCTCCTACGAGCAGTACTTC. This encodes CASSPRDPSYEQYF. The chain is built from TRBV9 and TRBJ2-7; D may correspond to TRBD1 or TRBD2 (5 bases each). V was clipped by 4 bases and J by 0 bases, with 11 bases between them. Germline values: CDR1 SGDLS, CDR2 YYNGEE. The CDR3 runs 14 residues.